This T cell receptor (beta chain) derives from a study of blood T cells in healthy people across ages. General study results and limits: Naive T cell percentage by flow cytometry tracked strongly with beta diversity.

V lost 4 bases and J 5 bases, leaving 23 bases between the germline ends. Germline CDR1 SGHTA, CDR2 FQGNSA. CDR3 length equals 17 residues. This clonotype was recorded at least ten times. The target antigen is unknown. Through a sample-barcoded 5' primer and a J-beta primer mix, a second PCR was run for roughly 6 to 11 cycles. MiXCR was run by TCRdb on the 5' RACE reads, yielding one entry per CDR3 protein. The sample holds 1.5 million to 2 million distinct CDR3 sequences, 28% seen once. J is TRBJ2-5 and V is TRBV7-2; maybe TRBD2 (6 bases). The clonotype was recovered from a woman aged 30 to 39 in good health. Sequencing was done on a sample of blood. The CDR3 here is CASSSDSAGRPQETQYF. CDR3 nucleotide sequence: TGTGCCAGCAGCTCGGACTCGGCGGGACGGCCGCAGGAGACCCAGTACTTC.